Below are 7 T cell receptor beta chains sequenced from a single sample in a study of T cell repertoires in cytomegalovirus infection. One entry per CDR3 protein results from TCRdb running MiXCR on the reads. The sample carries approximately 700,000 distinct CDR3 sequences, 35% to 40% recorded once. Sequencing used PBMCs. The receptors stem from a human donor in good health (CMV status not recorded). Some clones in this sample may be carry-over from other donors' samples.

This clonotype was seen ten or more times. V usage is TRBV7-2 and J usage is TRBJ2-3; 8 bases are a match to TRBD2. V lost 1 base, J lost 4 bases, and 7 bases stayed unmatched. The CDR3 totals 16 residues. CDR1 and CDR2 from the germline V gene are SGHTA and FQGNSA. CDR3 bases: TGTGCCAGCAGCTTAGGGACTAGCCCCCCCGCAGATACGCAGTATTTT. This codes for CASSLGTSPPADTQYF. Full variable domain (rest looked up from reference TRBV7-2 and TRBJ2-3): GAGVSQSPSNKVTEKGKDVELRCDPISGHTALYWYRQSLGQGLEFLIYFQGNSAPDKSGLPSDRFSAERTGGSVSTLTIQRTQQEDSAVYLCASSLGTSPPADTQYFGPGTRLTVL.

Only a few counts were recorded for this clonotype. J is TRBJ2-7 and V is TRBV30, with D possibly matching TRBD1 (6 bases). The CDR3 spans 15 residues. Germline V gives CDR1 GTSNPN, CDR2 SVGIG (reference sequence). V was trimmed by 2 bases and J by 5 bases, leaving 19 bases between them. The CDR3 here is CAWSRTRTVVHEQYF. The DNA for the CDR3 is TGTGCCTGGAGTAGGACCAGGACAGTGGTCCACGAGCAGTACTTC. Full variable domain (rest looked up from reference TRBV30 and TRBJ2-7): SQTIHQWPATLVQPVGSPLSLECTVEGTSNPNLYWYRQAAGRGLQLLFYSVGIGQISSEVPQNLSASRPQDRQFILSSKKLLLSDSGFYLCAWSRTRTVVHEQYFGPGTRLTVT.

This clonotype was observed a handful of times. V is TRBV25-1 and J is TRBJ2-2; TRBD1 is a possible D gene (5 bases). The CDR3 consists of 14 residues. Between the trimmed V and J ends, which lost 3 bases and 5 bases, there was a span of 10 bases. Germline V gives CDR1 MGHDK, CDR2 SYGVNS. CDR3 coding DNA: TGTGCCAGCAGTGAGGGGCGGAAGACCGGGGAGCTGTTTTTT. It encodes CASSEGRKTGELFF.

The CDR3 protein is CASSPSDRGSSEAFF. DNA for the CDR3: TGTGCCAGCAGTCCTTCCGACAGGGGGTCTTCTGAAGCTTTCTTT. The V call is TRBV28, the J call TRBJ1-1; 9 positions agree with TRBD1. CDR1 and CDR2 (germline): MDHEN, SYDVKM. CDR3 length equals 15 residues. The J segment lost 6 bases and the V segment lost 5 bases, leaving 10 bases of the junction unmatched.

The chain joins TRBV5-4 to TRBJ2-1, with a possible D match to TRBD2 (5 bases). Germline V CDR1 and CDR2: SGHNT, YYREEE (reference sequence). The CDR3 consists of 15 residues. V lost 4 bases to trimming and J lost 5 bases, with 16 bases between them. The CDR3 DNA reads TGTGCCAGCAGCGCGGACTCACCGATCAACAATGAGCAGTTCTTC. Residues: CASSADSPINNEQFF.

This sequence joins TRBV14 and TRBJ1-6, with D uncertain. The germline gives CDR1 SGHDN, CDR2 FVKESK. CDR3 length: 15 residues. Trimming shortened V by 0 bases and J by 6 bases, and 9 bases separated the two germline ends. The CDR3 nucleotides read TGTGCCAGCAGCCAAGATATACAGCCTAATTCACCCCTCCACTTT. It is translated as CASSQDIQPNSPLHF. Together with reference TRBV14 and TRBJ1-6, the CDR3 gives the full variable domain: EAGVTQFPSHSVIEKGQTVTLRCDPISGHDNLYWYRRVMGKEIKFLLHFVKESKQDESGMPNNRFLAERTGGTYSTLKVQPAELEDSGVYFCASSQDIQPNSPLHFGNGTRLTVT.

There are a few counts of this clonotype. V usage is TRBV13 and J usage is TRBJ2-2; unclear D gene. V was trimmed by 4 bases and J by 9 bases, leaving 6 bases between them. The germline CDR1 and CDR2 sequences are PRHDT and FYEKMQ (reference sequence). The CDR3 is 11 amino acids. The CDR3 loop is CASSYARELFF. The DNA of the CDR3 is TGTGCCAGCAGCTATGCCCGGGAGCTGTTTTTT.